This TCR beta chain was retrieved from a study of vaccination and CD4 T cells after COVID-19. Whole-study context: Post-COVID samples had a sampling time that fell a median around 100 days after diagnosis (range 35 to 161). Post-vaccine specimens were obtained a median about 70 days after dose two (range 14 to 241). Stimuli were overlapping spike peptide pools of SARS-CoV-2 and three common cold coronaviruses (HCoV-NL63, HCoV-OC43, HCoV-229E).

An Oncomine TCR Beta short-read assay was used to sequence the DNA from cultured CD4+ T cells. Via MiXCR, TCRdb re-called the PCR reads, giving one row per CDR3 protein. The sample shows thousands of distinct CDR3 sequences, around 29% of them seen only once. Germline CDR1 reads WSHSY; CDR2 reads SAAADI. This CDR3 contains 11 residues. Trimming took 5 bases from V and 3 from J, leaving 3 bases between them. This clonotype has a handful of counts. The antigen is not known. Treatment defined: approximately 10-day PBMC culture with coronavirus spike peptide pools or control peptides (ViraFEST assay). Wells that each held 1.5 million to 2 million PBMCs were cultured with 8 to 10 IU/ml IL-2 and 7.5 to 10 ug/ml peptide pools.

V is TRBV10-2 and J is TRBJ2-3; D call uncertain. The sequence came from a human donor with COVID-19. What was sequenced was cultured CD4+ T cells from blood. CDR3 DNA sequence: TGCGCCAGCAGTCAGACAGATACGCAGTATTTT. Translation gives CASSQTDTQYF.